Following are 4 T cell receptor beta chains from one sample sequenced in a study of cytomegalovirus exposure and HLA in healthy donors. Only in-frame clones appear in the TCRdb table, and some are missing; sequencing was by immunoSEQ multiplex PCR. The table shows approximately 240,000 clones, with about nine tenths occurring only once. The source material was PBMCs. The receptors originated from a woman aged 18-30 years in good health and CMV-seronegative.

The genes are TRBV9 and TRBJ2-5; D is perhaps TRBD1 (5 bases). V was cut by 0 bases and J by 2 bases, with 8 bases left in between. The CDR3 runs 14 residues. Germline CDR1 and CDR2: SGDLS and YYNGEE. CDR3 residues: CASSVGAGQETQYF. DNA for the CDR3: TGTGCCAGCAGCGTAGGGGCAGGGCAAGAGACCCAGTACTTC.

In this sample, this clone turned up once. The V call is TRBV19, the J call TRBJ2-1; 7 bases align to TRBD2. Germline V gives CDR1 LNHDA, CDR2 SQIVND (reference sequence). This CDR3 has 12 amino acids. The CDR3 loop is CALSGGPNEQFF. CDR3 nucleotide sequence: TGTGCGCTTTCGGGGGGACCCAATGAGCAGTTCTTC.

The V gene is TRBV5-6, the J gene TRBJ2-7, with TRBD1 identical over 9 bases. Germline CDR1 and CDR2: SGHDT and YYEEEE. The CDR3 length is 15 residues. V gave up 0 bases and J gave up 3 bases; unmatched junction bases: 4. CDR3: CASSLEGTGLYEQYF. The CDR3 bases are TGTGCCAGCAGCTTGGAAGGGACAGGGCTCTACGAGCAGTACTTC.

The J gene is TRBJ2-4, the V gene TRBV5-5, with D uncertain. In germline, CDR1 is SGHKS, CDR2 YYEKEE (reference sequence). Trimming shortened V by 2 bases and J by 5 bases, and 11 bases separated the two germline ends. The CDR3 is made up of 14 amino acids. CDR3 DNA: TGTGCCAGCAGCTTAGTTTCACGCGAAAACATTCAGTACTTC. Translating gives CASSLVSRENIQYF.